The rows below give T cell receptor beta chains drawn from one sample of a study of shared T cell receptors in the human thymus. Profiled with immunoSEQ multiplex PCR; TCRdb holds only in-frame clones, not every one. This table holds roughly 500,000 clones, about 84% found once. This sample also appeared in a second study, on human thymus T cells.

Sequenced: thymocytes. The receptors were sampled from a boy in the first two years of life with a congenital heart defect. The CDR3 runs from the conserved cysteine through the conserved F or W. The D gene is left open where the match is weak. Clone size is shown for a subset of rows, as once, few, many or a class of expanded clone.

d_call,v_call,clone_size,j_call,cdr3_nt,cdr3_aa
TRBD1,TRBV9,once,TRBJ2-7,TGTGCCAGCAGCCCAAGGACAGGGCCACACGAGCAGTACTTC,CASSPRTGPHEQYF
-,TRBV5-1,-,TRBJ1-1,TGCGCCAGCAGCTTGGGCCCGGAGCACTATGAAGCTTTCTTT,CASSLGPEHYEAFF
TRBD1,TRBV28,-,TRBJ1-5,TGTGCCAGCAGTCCAGGACAGGGAGGGCTACCGAGAGGCAATCAGCCCCAGCATTTT,CASSPGQGGLPRGNQPQHF
TRBD2,TRBV4-1,-,TRBJ2-7,TGCGCCAGCAGCCAAGACACCGGGACTAAAGAGCAGTACTTC,CASSQDTGTKEQYF
TRBD1,TRBV18,-,TRBJ2-2,TGTGCCAGCTCATCCACCGGGACAGGGGACACCGGGGAGCTGTTTTTT,CASSSTGTGDTGELFF
-,TRBV11-2,-,TRBJ2-7,TGTGCCAGCAGCTTTTCGAGGGAACGGGCCGAGCAGTACTTC,CASSFSRERAEQYF
TRBD2,TRBV30,-,TRBJ2-3,TGTGCCTGGAGTGTAGCGGGAGCTGAGGATACGCAGTATTTT,CAWSVAGAEDTQYF
-,TRBV7-9,-,TRBJ2-3,TGTGCCAGCAGCTTAGGCAACCGGGTCCCAGATACGCAGTATTTT,CASSLGNRVPDTQYF
TRBD1,TRBV12-5,-,TRBJ2-7,TGTGCTAGTGGTTTGCGGGGACAGAGGGCCTACGAGCAGTACTTC,CASGLRGQRAYEQYF
TRBD1,TRBV16,-,TRBJ1-1,TGTGCCAGCAGGACAGGGTCTGAAGCTTTCTTT,CASRTGSEAFF
TRBD2,TRBV27,-,TRBJ2-7,TGTGCCAGCAGTTCGGGGGGGCAGCGTGCTATTTCGAGCTCCTACGAGCAGTACTTC,CASSSGGQRAISSSYEQYF
-,TRBV27,-,TRBJ2-1,TGTGCCAGCGCTAATGGGGCCCCTCCATTATTTAATGAGCAGTTCTTC,CASANGAPPLFNEQFF
-,TRBV11-2,few,TRBJ2-7,TGTGCCAGCAGCTCTTCCTACGAGCAGTACTTC,CASSSSYEQYF
-,TRBV30,-,TRBJ2-1,TGTGCCTGGAGTGTACTGCCCGGAGGGGGCCAGGGCGGCCATGAGCAGTTCTTC,CAWSVLPGGGQGGHEQFF
TRBD2,TRBV6-1,-,TRBJ2-7,TGTGCCAGCAGTGAAATCAGCGGGAGGCTGGTTCGACCCCGTAAAGGTGTTTCTTGCGAGCAGTACTTC,CASSEISGRLVRPRKGVSCEQYF
TRBD2,TRBV5-1,-,TRBJ2-1,TGCGCCAGCAGCTGGGGGACTAGCGGGAGCACAAGCTCCTACAATGAGCAGTTCTTC,CASSWGTSGSTSSYNEQFF
TRBD2,TRBV6-5,few,TRBJ2-3,TGTGCCAGCAGTTATAGCGGGAAGGCAGATACGCAGTATTTT,CASSYSGKADTQYF
-,TRBV4-2,-,TRBJ2-2,TGTGCCAGCAGCCAAGCGCAGGGGCGCGTCACCGGGGAGCTGTTTTTT,CASSQAQGRVTGELFF
TRBD2,TRBV4-3,-,TRBJ2-4,TGCGCCAGCAGCCAAGGGAAGCGGGAGGGCCCGCCAGCCAAAAACATTCAGTACTTC,CASSQGKREGPPAKNIQYF
-,TRBV6-4,-,TRBJ2-1,TGTGCCAGCAGTGAAGAGCTCCGCGATGAGCAGTTCTTC,CASSEELRDEQFF
TRBD2,TRBV9,-,TRBJ2-2,TGTGCCAGCAGCGCCAGGACTAGCGGGAGATACACCGGGGAGCTGTTTTTT,CASSARTSGRYTGELFF
TRBD1,TRBV25-1,-,TRBJ2-1,TGTGCCAGCAGTGACGGGACAGGGTTAGGCAATGAGCAGTTCTTC,CASSDGTGLGNEQFF
TRBD2,TRBV23-1,-,TRBJ2-3,TGCGCCACCTCTTCAGCGGGGAGCACAGATACGCAGTATTTT,CATSSAGSTDTQYF
TRBD2,TRBV4-2,-,TRBJ2-7,TGTGCCAGCAGCCCGCCGACTACAGGGCCCGGGGGACTAGCGAGTACTTACGAGCAGTACTTC,CASSPPTTGPGGLASTYEQYF